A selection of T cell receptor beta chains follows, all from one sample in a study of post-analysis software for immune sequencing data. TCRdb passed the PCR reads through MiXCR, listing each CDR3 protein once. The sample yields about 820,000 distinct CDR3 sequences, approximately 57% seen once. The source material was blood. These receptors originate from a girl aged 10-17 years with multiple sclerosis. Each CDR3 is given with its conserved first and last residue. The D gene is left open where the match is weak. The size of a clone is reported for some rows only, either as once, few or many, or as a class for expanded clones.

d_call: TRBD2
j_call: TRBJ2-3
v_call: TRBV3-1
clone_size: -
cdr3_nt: TGTGCCAGCAGCCAAGAATCGGAGACTAGCAGGACTACAGATACGCAGTATTTT
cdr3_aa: CASSQESETSRTTDTQYF

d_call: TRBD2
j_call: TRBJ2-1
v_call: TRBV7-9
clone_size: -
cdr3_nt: TGTGCCAGCAGCTTCCCGAGGGAGGGTTCCTACAATGAGCAGTTCTTC
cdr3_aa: CASSFPREGSYNEQFF

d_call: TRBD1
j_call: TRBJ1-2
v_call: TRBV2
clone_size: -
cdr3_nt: TGTGCCAGCCAAGACAGGGTGAATGGCTACACCTTC
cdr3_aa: CASQDRVNGYTF

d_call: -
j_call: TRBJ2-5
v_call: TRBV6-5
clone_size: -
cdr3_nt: TGTGCCAGCAGTTATGGGGATTCGAGTGAGCAGTACTTC
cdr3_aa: CASSYGDSSEQYF

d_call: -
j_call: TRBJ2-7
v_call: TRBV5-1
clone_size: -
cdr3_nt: TGCGCCAGCAGCTTGGGGTCGGGTTATTCCTACGAGCAGTACTTC
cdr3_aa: CASSLGSGYSYEQYF

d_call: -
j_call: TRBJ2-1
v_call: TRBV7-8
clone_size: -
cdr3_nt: TGTGCCAGCAGGCCCACAGCCTACAATGAGCAGTTCTTC
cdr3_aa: CASRPTAYNEQFF

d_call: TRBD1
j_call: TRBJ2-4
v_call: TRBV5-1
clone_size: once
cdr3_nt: TGCGCCAGCAGCTTTTTCGGGACAGCCCTGCTTGAGGAGCAGTACTTC
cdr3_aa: CASSFFGTALLEEQYF

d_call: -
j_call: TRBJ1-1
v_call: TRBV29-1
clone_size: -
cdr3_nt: TGCAGCGCTTACGTCCGGCCTGTCGAGAGGGACACTGAAGCTTTCTTT
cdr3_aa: CSAYVRPVERDTEAFF

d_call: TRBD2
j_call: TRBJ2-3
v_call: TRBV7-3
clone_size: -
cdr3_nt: TGTGCCAGCAGCTTAAAAGGCTTAGCGACTAGCGGGTTCGGAGGCACAGATACGCAGTATTTT
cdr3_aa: CASSLKGLATSGFGGTDTQYF

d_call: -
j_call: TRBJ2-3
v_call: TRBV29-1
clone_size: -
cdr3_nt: TGCAGCGTTGCAGGGACCGGCACAGATACGCAGTATTTT
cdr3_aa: CSVAGTGTDTQYF

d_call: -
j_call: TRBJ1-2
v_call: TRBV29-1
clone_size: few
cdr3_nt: TGCAGCGTTGGTCCAAACTATGGCTACACCTTC
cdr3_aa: CSVGPNYGYTF

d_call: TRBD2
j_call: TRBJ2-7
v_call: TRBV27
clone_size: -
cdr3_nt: TGTGCCAGCAGTTTTGACTCGGGAGGGTACGAGCAGTACTTC
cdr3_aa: CASSFDSGGYEQYF

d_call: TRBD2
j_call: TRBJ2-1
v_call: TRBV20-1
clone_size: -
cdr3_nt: TGCAGTGCTAGGGAGGTAGCGGGATACAATGAGCAGTTCTTC
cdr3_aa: CSAREVAGYNEQFF

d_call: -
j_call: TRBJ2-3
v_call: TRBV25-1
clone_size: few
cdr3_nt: TGTGCCAGCAGTGCCCGACTATCAGATACGCAGTATTTT
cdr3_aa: CASSARLSDTQYF

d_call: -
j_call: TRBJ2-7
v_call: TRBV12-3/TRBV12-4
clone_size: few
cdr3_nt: TGTGCCAGCGGTGTGGCGGAAACCTACGAGCAGTACTTC
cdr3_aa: CASGVAETYEQYF

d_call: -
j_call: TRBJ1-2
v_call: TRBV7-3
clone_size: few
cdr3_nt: TGTGCCAGCAGCCCCAAAGAGGGGCGTCGATCCGGCTACACCTTC
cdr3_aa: CASSPKEGRRSGYTF

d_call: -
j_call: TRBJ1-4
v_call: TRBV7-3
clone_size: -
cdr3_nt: TGTGTCAGCAGCTTAGGAGGGGGATCTAATGAAAAACGGTTTTTT
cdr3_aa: CVSSLGGGSNEKRFF

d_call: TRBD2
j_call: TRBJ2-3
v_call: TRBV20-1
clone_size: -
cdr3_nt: TGCAGTGGGACACCAGTCCGCCTAGCGGGGGGAGGGGATACGCAGTATTTT
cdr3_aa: CSGTPVRLAGGGDTQYF

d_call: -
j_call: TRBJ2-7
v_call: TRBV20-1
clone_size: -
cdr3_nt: TGCAGTGCTAGAATAGGTCTTCAGCAAGCCTACGAGCAGTACTTC
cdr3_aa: CSARIGLQQAYEQYF

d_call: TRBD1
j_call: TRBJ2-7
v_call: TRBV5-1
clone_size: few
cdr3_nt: TGCGCCAGCAGCTTGGCGGGGACAGGTCGAATCACCTACGAGCAGTACTTC
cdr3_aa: CASSLAGTGRITYEQYF

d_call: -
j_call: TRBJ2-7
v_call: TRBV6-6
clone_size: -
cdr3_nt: TGTGCCAGCAGTGACAGGATCCGCAACGATATTGCCGAGCAGTACTTC
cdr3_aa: CASSDRIRNDIAEQYF

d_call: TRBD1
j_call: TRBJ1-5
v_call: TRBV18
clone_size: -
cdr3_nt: TGTGCCAGCTCACCCACTTGGACAGGGCCGGGCAATCAGCCCCAGCATTTT
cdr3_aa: CASSPTWTGPGNQPQHF

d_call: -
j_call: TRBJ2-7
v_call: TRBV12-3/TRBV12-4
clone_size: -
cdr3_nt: TGTGCCAGCAGTGAAACCGGGGCGGCCTACGAGCAGTACTTC
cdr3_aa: CASSETGAAYEQYF